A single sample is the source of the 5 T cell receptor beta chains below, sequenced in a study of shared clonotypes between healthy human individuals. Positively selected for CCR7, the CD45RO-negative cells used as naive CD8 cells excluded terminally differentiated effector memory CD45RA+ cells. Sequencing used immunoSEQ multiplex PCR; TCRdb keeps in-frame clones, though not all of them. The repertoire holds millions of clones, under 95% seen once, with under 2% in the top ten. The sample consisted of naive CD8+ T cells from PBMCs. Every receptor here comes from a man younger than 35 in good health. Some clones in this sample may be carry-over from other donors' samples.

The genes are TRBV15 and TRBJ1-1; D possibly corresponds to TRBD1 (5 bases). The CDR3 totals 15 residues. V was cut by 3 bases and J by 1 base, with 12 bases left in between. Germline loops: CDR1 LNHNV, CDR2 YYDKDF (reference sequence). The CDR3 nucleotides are TGTGCCACCAGCAGGAAGGGGACGAGGAACACTGAAGCTTTCTTT. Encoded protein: CATSRKGTRNTEAFF.

CDR3 coding DNA: TGTGCCAGCAGCTCGGGACCGGCGTTAAAGGGCTACACCTTC. It yields the protein CASSSGPALKGYTF. The chain links TRBV7-9 to TRBJ1-2; D perhaps matches TRBD1 (5 bases). The CDR3 totals 14 residues. The germline V and J ends were trimmed by 4 bases and 8 bases, with 17 bases remaining between them. Germline-derived CDR1 and CDR2 are SEHNR and FQNEAQ (reference sequence). The full variable domain, rest sourced from reference TRBV7-9 and TRBJ1-2, is DTGVSQNPRHKITKRGQNVTFRCDPISEHNRLYWYRQTLGQGPEFLTYFQNEAQLEKSRLLSDRFSAERPKGSFSTLEIQRTEQGDSAMYLCASSSGPALKGYTFGSGTRLTVV.

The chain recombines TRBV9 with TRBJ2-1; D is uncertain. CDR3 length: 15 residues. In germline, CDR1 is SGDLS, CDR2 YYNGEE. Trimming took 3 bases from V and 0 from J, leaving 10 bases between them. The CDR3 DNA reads TGTGCCAGCAGCGAGGACGGACGCTCCTACAATGAGCAGTTCTTC. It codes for CASSEDGRSYNEQFF.

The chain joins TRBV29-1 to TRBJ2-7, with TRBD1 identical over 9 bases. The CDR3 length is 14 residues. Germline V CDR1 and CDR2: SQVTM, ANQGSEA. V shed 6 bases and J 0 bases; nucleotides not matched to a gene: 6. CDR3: CSVRGTGSSYEQYF. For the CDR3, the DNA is TGCAGCGTGAGGGGGACAGGGAGCTCCTACGAGCAGTACTTC.

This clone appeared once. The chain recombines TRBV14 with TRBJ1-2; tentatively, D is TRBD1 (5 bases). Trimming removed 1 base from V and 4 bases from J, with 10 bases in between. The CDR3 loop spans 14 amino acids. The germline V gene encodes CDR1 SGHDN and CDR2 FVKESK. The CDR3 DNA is TGTGCCAGCAGCCAAGTTGGGGGGACCTATGGCTACACCTTC. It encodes CASSQVGGTYGYTF.